A selection of T cell receptor beta chains follows, all from one sample in a study of T cell changes during pregnancy in multiple sclerosis. The method was immunoSEQ multiplex PCR; TCRdb's version includes in-frame clones alone and lacks a portion of them. The sample carries 40,000 to 60,000 clones, around 90% recorded once. The sample was peripheral blood, taken in the first trimester of pregnancy. The receptors originated from a female donor in good health, enrolled as a control in a pregnancy study. CDR3s include the opening cysteine and the closing phenylalanine or tryptophan.

TRBV4-1	TRBJ2-5	15	CASSQDGTVKETQYF
TRBV30	TRBJ1-5	15	CAWSQDGHSNQPQHF
TRBV25-1	TRBJ2-3	16	CASSMGREGLADTQYF
TRBV6-1	TRBJ1-6	13	CASTVSDNSPLHF
TRBV11-2	TRBJ2-7	16	CASSLAPGQGANEQYF
TRBV7-8	TRBJ1-4	15	CASSIRRGLGEKLFF
TRBV9	TRBJ2-3	15	CASSLQQGILDTQYF
TRBV6-6	TRBJ1-1	16	CASRPGGGSMNTEAFF
TRBV5-6	TRBJ2-3	13	CASSFGSGDTQYF
TRBV4-1	TRBJ2-3	15	CASSQEIAVTDTQYF
TRBV7-9	TRBJ1-1	14	CASSLDRGSTEAFF
TRBV9	TRBJ2-7	14	CASSVGVSAYEQYF
TRBV18	TRBJ2-7	14	CASSYYERGDRRYF
TRBV18	TRBJ2-5	15	CASSPPGTAQETQYF
TRBV5-6	TRBJ2-1	18	CASSPRRVTGSSYNEQFF
TRBV5-1	TRBJ2-5	16	CASSLRPSGGQETQYF
TRBV6-5	TRBJ2-7	15	CASSRTDTVSYEQYF
TRBV28	TRBJ2-7	16	CASRYPRTGGSYEQYF
TRBV5-4	TRBJ2-7	14	CASSLWDRDHEQYF
TRBV6-1	TRBJ2-3	17	CASSEAPLAASTDTQYF
TRBV15	TRBJ2-6	18	CATSGPGHRYSGANVLTF
TRBV16	TRBJ2-6	17	CASSQFRGNSGANVLTF
TRBV13	TRBJ2-7	14	CASSLPGQGSEQYF
TRBV11-2	TRBJ1-3	14	CASSSGSSGNTIYF
TRBV27	TRBJ2-2	15	CATKGALSNTGELFF
TRBV5-4	TRBJ2-3	13	CASSLSVPDTQYF
TRBV7-9	TRBJ2-7	12	CASSHTSVEQYF
TRBV28	TRBJ2-7	12	CASSPVTYEQYF
TRBV4-1	TRBJ2-5	16	CASSQGDRGYQETQYF
TRBV28	TRBJ2-1	17	CASSPLSGRISYNEQFF
TRBV30	TRBJ1-2	14	CAYTPGQGNYGYTF
TRBV28	TRBJ1-4	14	CASSKQGPDEKLFF
TRBV12-5	TRBJ2-3	15	CASGHARDNTDTQYF
TRBV7-2	TRBJ2-5	15	CASSPGGTSGGPRYF
TRBV15	TRBJ2-3	17	CATSLGVGGVGTDTQYF
TRBV28	TRBJ2-1	16	CASSSLAGLSYNEQFF
TRBV6-1	TRBJ1-2	15	CASSEQTGAAYGYTF
TRBV27	TRBJ2-7	13	CASSPTWAHEQYF
TRBV5-6	TRBJ1-4	14	CASGTGEVNEKLFF
TRBV21-1	TRBJ1-3	14	CAARTGTPGNTIYF
TRBV30	TRBJ2-3	14	CASKRGAFTDTQYF
TRBV28	TRBJ2-1	12	CASSSTDLEQFF
TRBV7-2	TRBJ1-1	13	CASSLAMNTEAFF
TRBV5-1	TRBJ2-3	15	CASSVSGLRTDTQYF
TRBV11-2	TRBJ2-5	14	CASSSSSGLETQYF